A single T cell receptor (beta chain) is shown here with its context. This table comes from immunoSEQ multiplex PCR, and its TCRdb copy is limited to in-frame clones, with some not included. The sample consists of roughly 100,000 clones, about 86% of them appearing once. Germline CDR1 and CDR2: SGDLS and YYNGEE. V was shortened by 0 bases and J by 5 bases, with 20 bases between the two germline ends. The CDR3 extends over 17 amino acids. The data were taken from a study of blood T cell repertoires in COVID-19. The specimen sequenced was peripheral blood. The chain employs TRBV9 and TRBJ2-5, with D possibly matching TRBD2 (6 bases). The receptor was derived from a woman older than 75 with acute or convalescent COVID-19. This CDR3 is CASSVDAGWARTETQYF. The CDR3 DNA follows: TGTGCCAGCAGCGTAGACGCGGGGTGGGCTAGAACGGAGACCCAGTACTTC.